Each of the 16 T cell receptor beta chains below was sequenced from the same sample in a study of T cell responses to AZD1222 COVID-19 vaccine. Data came from immunoSEQ multiplex PCR; TCRdb stores just in-frame clones and leaves some out. The sample lists approximately 110,000 clones, less than 90% occurring once. The sample in question was peripheral blood, obtained on day 0 of AZD1222 vaccination. The receptors were gathered from an adult in good health.

V gene TRBV9 combines with J gene TRBJ1-2; 7 bases map to TRBD1. The V segment lost 6 bases and the J segment 4 bases; nucleotides outside the gene matches: 18. The CDR3 is 17 amino acids. Germline values: CDR1 SGDLS, CDR2 YYNGEE. The CDR3 loop is CASTELVGGQHFYGYTF. The CDR3 bases are TGTGCCAGCACTGAACTGGTGGGGGGACAGCATTTCTATGGCTACACCTTC.

This CDR3 is CASSPTGYSGANVLTF. The CDR3 nucleotides read TGTGCCAGCAGTCCTACAGGGTACTCTGGGGCCAACGTCCTGACTTTC. V is TRBV5-4 and J is TRBJ2-6; a weak D match, TRBD1 (6 bases). Germline CDR1 SGHNT, CDR2 YYREEE (reference sequence). Deletions cut 5 bases from V and 0 bases from J, with 12 bases between. This CDR3 region has 16 residues.

This chain links TRBV20-1 with TRBJ2-7; 10 bases fit TRBD2. V lost 3 bases to trimming and J lost 6 bases; unmatched junction nucleotides: 11. Germline-derived CDR1 and CDR2 are DFQATT and SNEGSKA (reference sequence). The CDR3 consists of 15 residues. CDR3 in DNA: TGCAGTGCTAGTTCCCAGCGGGGGGGCCCTGGCGAGCAGTACTTC. Amino acid sequence: CSASSQRGGPGEQYF.

CDR3 nucleotides: TGTGCCAGCAGCTCCTGGACAGGGGGTACAGATACGCAGTATTTT. Residues: CASSSWTGGTDTQYF. The J gene is TRBJ2-3, the V gene TRBV7-2; 10 bases line up with TRBD1. The CDR3 is 15 amino acids. CDR1 and CDR2 (germline): SGHTA, FQGNSA. The V segment lost 4 bases and the J segment 3 bases; nucleotides outside the gene matches: 4.

This chain joins TRBV20-1 and TRBJ1-5; D is unclear. Germline V gene sequence: CDR1 DFQATT, CDR2 SNEGSKA (reference sequence). The length of the CDR3 is 13 residues. V dropped 3 bases and J dropped 4 bases, with 10 bases sitting between them. Here the CDR3 DNA reads TGCAGTGCTAGTGTCATGGATAATCAGCCCCAGCATTTT. As protein: CSASVMDNQPQHF.

The chain combines TRBV30 with TRBJ2-1; D is unclear. CDR1 and CDR2 from the germline V gene are GTSNPN and SVGIG (reference sequence). The CDR3 runs to 10 residues. Trimming left V 3 bases short and J 6 bases short, with 3 bases between. The CDR3 spells CAWSSNEQFF. The CDR3 DNA reads as TGTGCCTGGAGCAGCAATGAGCAGTTCTTC.

This sequence joins TRBV18 and TRBJ1-1; D might be TRBD1 (5 bases). V gave up 5 bases and J gave up 4 bases, with 14 bases separating them. Germline V gene lookup returns CDR1 KGHSH and CDR2 LQKENI. The CDR3 is made up of 14 amino acids. The CDR3 spells CASSGGLPSTEAFF. For the CDR3, the DNA is TGTGCCAGCTCAGGGGGTCTCCCGAGCACTGAAGCTTTCTTT.

This clone occurred once. The J gene is TRBJ2-7, the V gene TRBV14, with 9 bases that match TRBD2. J was trimmed by 9 bases and V by 3 bases; bases with no gene match: 6. Looked up from germline, CDR1 is SGHDN and CDR2 is FVKESK. This CDR3 region has 13 residues. The CDR3 region is CASSQETSGGQYF. The CDR3 DNA reads TGTGCCAGCAGCCAGGAGACTAGCGGTGGGCAGTACTTC.

The V call is TRBV5-5, the J call TRBJ2-7; tentative D call: TRBD1 (10 bases). CDR1 and CDR2 (germline): SGHKS, YYEKEE (reference sequence). CDR3 length: 19 residues. The ends were cut back, 1 base at V and 0 bases at J, with 23 bases in the middle. The CDR3, as DNA: TGTGCCAGCAGCTTGAGCGGGACAGGGGCACTAGCGGGCTCCTACGAGCAGTACTTC. It is translated as CASSLSGTGALAGSYEQYF.

The chain links TRBV6-1 to TRBJ2-7, with D perhaps being TRBD1 or TRBD2 (5 bases each). Trimming left V 4 bases short and J 4 bases short, with 20 bases between. In germline, CDR1 is MNHNS, CDR2 SASEGT. This CDR3 is built from 16 residues. CDR3 amino acids: CASSAGVGAFVYEQYF. CDR3 coding DNA: TGTGCCAGCAGTGCCGGGGTAGGGGCGTTCGTTTACGAGCAGTACTTC.

The rearrangement links TRBV25-1 to TRBJ1-1, with D hard to call. Germline V gives CDR1 MGHDK, CDR2 SYGVNS. This CDR3 contains 11 residues. CDR3 in amino acids: CADTPHTEAFF. CDR3 nucleotides: TGTGCAGACACTCCGCACACTGAAGCTTTCTTT.

The CDR3 bases are TGTGCCGTGGGCAGATCCAATTCACCCCTCCACTTT. It is translated as CAVGRSNSPLHF. V gene TRBV28 combines with J gene TRBJ1-6; D unresolved. V lost 11 bases and J lost 7, with 12 bases in between. This CDR3 spans 12 amino acids. Germline V gene sequence: CDR1 MDHEN, CDR2 SYDVKM.

The table lists this clone with a count of one. The rearrangement uses TRBV27 and TRBJ2-7, with 7 bases lining up with TRBD2. V lost 3 bases to trimming and J lost 2 bases; unmatched junction nucleotides: 10. This CDR3 spans 16 amino acids. Germline lookup yields CDR1 MNHEY and CDR2 SMNVEV (reference sequence). The CDR3 DNA is TGTGCCAGCAGTTTTTCTCGGACTAGTTGGGCCTACGAGCAGTACTTC. Translation gives CASSFSRTSWAYEQYF.

This chain links TRBV23-1 with TRBJ1-1; maybe TRBD1 (6 bases). TRBV23-1 is an ORF for which the function is uncertain. The V gene lost 5 bases and the J gene lost 5 bases, with 9 bases spanning the gap. This CDR3 is 12 amino acids long. CDR3 sequence: CASSIRGTEAFF. In DNA, the CDR3 is TGCGCCAGCAGTATTAGGGGGACTGAAGCTTTCTTT.

The chain carries TRBV4-3 and TRBJ2-1; 9 bases are a match to TRBD2. Germline lookup yields CDR1 LGHNA and CDR2 YSLEER. V trimming: 3 bases; J trimming: 1 base; junction bases outside the gene matches: 1. The CDR3 totals 15 residues. The CDR3 nucleotides are TGCGCCAGCAGCCAGCTAGCGGGGTCCTACAATGAGCAGTTCTTC. Amino acid sequence: CASSQLAGSYNEQFF.

The V call is TRBV14, the J call TRBJ2-7; the D is unclear. The CDR3 length is 12 residues. With 5 bases removed from V and 4 bases from J, the gap between germline ends came to 9 bases. Germline V gene lookup returns CDR1 SGHDN and CDR2 FVKESK. The CDR3: CASSMIGYEQYF. The CDR3 region has the DNA TGTGCCAGCAGCATGATAGGTTACGAGCAGTACTTC. The entire variable domain, with the rest obtained from reference TRBV14 and TRBJ2-7, is as follows: EAGVTQFPSHSVIEKGQTVTLRCDPISGHDNLYWYRRVMGKEIKFLLHFVKESKQDESGMPNNRFLAERTGGTYSTLKVQPAELEDSGVYFCASSMIGYEQYFGPGTRLTVT.